The 24 T cell receptor beta chains presented below share a single source sample, sequenced in a study of T cell responses to AZD1222 COVID-19 vaccine. Libraries were prepared by immunoSEQ multiplex PCR; TCRdb keeps only in-frame clonotypes and omits some of them. There are 120,000 or so clones in the sample; about 90% occur only once, and about 7.7% lies in the top ten. The sample in question was peripheral blood, obtained 28 days after the second AZD1222 dose. The receptors stem from an adult who received the AZD1222 COVID-19 vaccine.

This sequence joins TRBV6-5 and TRBJ2-7, with a tentative D call TRBD1 (5 bases). The CDR3 covers 15 residues. Trimming took off 0 bases at V and 0 bases at J, with 9 bases between the two ends. Germline V gene lookup returns CDR1 MNHEY and CDR2 SVGAGI. In nucleotides, the CDR3 is TGTGCCAGCAGTTACTCGCGAGACAGCTCCTACGAGCAGTACTTC. Its translation is CASSYSRDSSYEQYF.

The CDR3 region is CASSLGLHTGELFF. The CDR3 nucleotides read TGTGCCAGCAGCTTGGGACTTCACACCGGGGAGCTGTTTTTT. The J gene is TRBJ2-2, the V gene TRBV5-8; D is undetermined. Trimming shortened V by 0 bases and J by 3 bases, and 6 bases separated the two germline ends. CDR3 length: 14 amino acids. Germline values: CDR1 SGHTS, CDR2 YDEGEE. Full variable domain (outside the CDR3, taken from reference TRBV5-8 and TRBJ2-2): EAGVTQSPTHLIKTRGQQATLRCSPISGHTSVYWYQQALGLGLQFLLWYDEGEERNRGNFPPRFSGRQFPNYSSELNVNALELEDSALYLCASSLGLHTGELFFGEGSRLTVL.

This chain connects TRBV18 to TRBJ2-2; TRBD1 agrees at 8 bases. Trimming removed 6 bases from V and 1 base from J; junction bases left unmatched: 4. CDR1 and CDR2 from the germline V gene are KGHSH and LQKENI. This CDR3 region has 15 residues. CDR3 bases: TGTGCCAGCTCTGCCGGGACAGGGAACACCGGGGAGCTGTTTTTT. It codes for CASSAGTGNTGELFF.

V gene TRBV19 combines with J gene TRBJ1-5; D is undetermined. Germline CDR1 and CDR2: LNHDA and SQIVND (reference sequence). V lost 0 bases, J lost 4 bases, and 4 bases lay in between. The CDR3 spans 13 residues. CDR3 nucleotide sequence: TGTGCCAGTAGTATAGATTATAATCAGCCCCAGCATTTT. This sequence encodes CASSIDYNQPQHF. Full variable domain (outside the CDR3, taken from reference TRBV19 and TRBJ1-5): DGGITQSPKYLFRKEGQNVTLSCEQNLNHDAMYWYRQDPGQGLRLIYYSQIVNDFQKGDIAEGYSVSREKKESFPLTVTSAQKNPTAFYLCASSIDYNQPQHFGDGTRLSIL.

The rearrangement links TRBV18 to TRBJ1-5, with D unresolved. CDR1 is KGHSH and CDR2 is LQKENI in the germline V gene. This CDR3 has 16 residues. The V end lost 3 bases, the J end lost 5 bases, and 17 bases lay between the germline ends. CDR3 DNA: TGTGCCAGCTCACCCCGTCCATCATCTGGGGATCAGCCCCAGCATTTT. It yields the protein CASSPRPSSGDQPQHF.

This sequence joins TRBV19 and TRBJ1-5; 7 nucleotides match TRBD1. The CDR3 consists of 13 residues. J was trimmed by 2 bases and V by 6 bases; bases with no gene match: 1. From germline, CDR1 is LNHDA and CDR2 SQIVND (reference sequence). This CDR3 is CASSGTGNQPQHF. In DNA form, the CDR3 reads TGTGCCAGTAGCGGGACAGGCAATCAGCCCCAGCATTTT.

The chain carries TRBV27 and TRBJ2-1; 9 bases align to TRBD2. The CDR3 spans 17 residues. Trimming cost V 6 bases and J 5 bases; bases outside gene matches: 14. CDR1 is MNHEY, CDR2 SMNVEV, per germline (reference sequence). As DNA, the CDR3 is TGTGCCAGCAGAACACTCCTTAGCGGGAGATACAACAATGAGCAGTTCTTC. Translated: CASRTLLSGRYNNEQFF.

The rearrangement joins TRBV18 to TRBJ1-4, with no clear D. The CDR3 runs 13 residues. The V gene's germline CDR1 is KGHSH and CDR2 LQKENI. V gave up 3 bases and J gave up 8 bases, with 10 bases separating them. CDR3 bases: TGTGCCAGCTCACCGCGGGCGGACGAAAAACTGTTTTTT. Amino acids: CASSPRADEKLFF.

The chain combines TRBV28 with TRBJ2-3; D unresolved. Trimming shortened V by 5 bases and J by 9 bases, and 24 bases separated the two germline ends. The CDR3 totals 16 residues. Germline values: CDR1 MDHEN, CDR2 SYDVKM. CDR3 region: CASSPSSPFEVGTQYF. Here the CDR3 DNA reads TGTGCCAGCAGTCCCTCCAGCCCCTTTGAGGTAGGAACGCAGTATTTT. Full variable domain (remainder filled in from reference TRBV28 and TRBJ2-3): DVKVTQSSRYLVKRTGEKVFLECVQDMDHENMFWYRQDPGLGLRLIYFSYDVKMKEKGDIPEGYSVSREKKERFSLILESASTNQTSMYLCASSPSSPFEVGTQYFGPGTRLTVL.

J is TRBJ2-7 and V is TRBV24-1; 9 positions match TRBD1. This CDR3 spans 15 amino acids. Germline CDR1 KGHDR, CDR2 SFDVKD. Losses at the gene ends were 4 bases for V and 5 bases for J; bases not matched to a gene: 8. CDR3 sequence: CATSDTGQGIHEQYF. CDR3 coding DNA: TGTGCCACCAGTGACACGGGACAGGGTATCCACGAGCAGTACTTC.

The chain joins TRBV7-9 to TRBJ1-4; no definite D call. V was clipped by 6 bases and J by 6 bases, with 14 bases between them. The CDR3 consists of 14 residues. Germline V lookup: CDR1 SEHNR, CDR2 FQNEAQ (reference sequence). The CDR3 nucleotides are TGTGCCAGCAGTCGACGCTCCCCGGATGAAAAACTGTTTTTT. Translation gives CASSRRSPDEKLFF. The variable domain in full, completed from reference TRBV7-9 and TRBJ1-4, reads DTGVSQNPRHKITKRGQNVTFRCDPISEHNRLYWYRQTLGQGPEFLTYFQNEAQLEKSRLLSDRFSAERPKGSFSTLEIQRTEQGDSAMYLCASSRRSPDEKLFFGSGTQLSVL.

The chain employs TRBV5-1 and TRBJ2-1; 7 bases match TRBD1. Germline V lookup: CDR1 SGHRS, CDR2 YFSETQ. This CDR3 is 19 amino acids long. V lost 2 bases, J lost 9 bases, and 23 bases stayed unmatched. The CDR3 here is CASSLKLQGPSSPSGEQFF. CDR3 nucleotide sequence: TGCGCCAGCAGCTTAAAGCTACAGGGGCCCTCCTCGCCGAGTGGTGAGCAGTTCTTC. The variable domain in full, with the rest retrieved from reference TRBV5-1 and TRBJ2-1, is KAGVTQTPRYLIKTRGQQVTLSCSPISGHRSVSWYQQTPGQGLQFLFEYFSETQRNKGNFPGRFSGRQFSNSRSEMNVSTLELGDSALYLCASSLKLQGPSSPSGEQFFGPGTRLTVL.

This clone turned up a few times. The chain carries TRBV27 and TRBJ1-5; D perhaps matches TRBD1 (5 bases). Germline CDR1 is MNHEY and CDR2 is SMNVEV (reference sequence). Deletions cut 6 bases from V and 1 base from J, with 10 bases between. The CDR3 has 14 residues. The CDR3 DNA sequence: TGTGCCAGCAGCAGGGTCGGGAGCAATCAGCCCCAGCATTTT. This sequence encodes CASSRVGSNQPQHF.

This clone occurred once. The J gene is TRBJ2-3, the V gene TRBV28, with D perhaps matching TRBD2 (5 bases). V was pared by 7 bases and J by 8 bases, with 13 bases between. The CDR3 runs to 12 residues. Germline V gene lookup returns CDR1 MDHEN and CDR2 SYDVKM. CDR3 sequence (DNA): TGTGCCAGCACGGGAATTTTAGGTACGCAGTATTTT. Translating it yields CASTGILGTQYF.

The chain employs TRBV25-1 and TRBJ1-2; 12 bases agree with TRBD1. CDR1 is MGHDK, CDR2 SYGVNS, per germline. The V segment lost 11 bases and the J segment 4 bases; nucleotides outside the gene matches: 8. The CDR3 is 14 residues long. The DNA for the CDR3 is TGTGCCTCAAGGGGACAGGGGGCCTTCTATGGCTACACCTTC. This gives the protein CASRGQGAFYGYTF.

The chain is built from TRBV27 and TRBJ2-3; 11 positions agree with TRBD2. The ends lost 6 bases at V and 6 bases at J; junction bases unmatched: 11. The CDR3 has 16 amino acids. Per germline, CDR1 MNHEY and CDR2 SMNVEV (reference sequence). The CDR3 sequence: CASSPLVAGGDDTQYF. The CDR3 nucleotides read TGTGCCAGCAGCCCCTTGGTAGCGGGAGGGGACGATACGCAGTATTTT.

The rearrangement joins TRBV5-1 to TRBJ2-5; 12 bases are a match to TRBD2. Germline CDR1 and CDR2: SGHRS and YFSETQ. With V trimmed by 3 bases and J by 5 bases, 8 bases remained unmatched. The CDR3 is 16 residues long. The CDR3 loop reads CASSSGLAGSGETQYF. For the CDR3, the DNA is TGCGCCAGCAGCTCAGGACTAGCGGGGTCCGGCGAGACCCAGTACTTC.

This chain joins TRBV6-5 and TRBJ1-4, with 7 bases fitting TRBD1. Unmatched junction bases numbered 7, after V lost 5 bases and J lost 7 bases. This CDR3 comprises 14 residues. The germline V gene has CDR1 MNHEY and CDR2 SVGAGI. The CDR3 loop reads CASSPDRESEKLFF. In nucleotides, the CDR3 is TGTGCCAGCAGTCCCGACAGGGAATCTGAAAAACTGTTTTTT.

The chain recombines TRBV9 with TRBJ1-1; no definite D call. V gave up 4 bases and J gave up 6 bases, with 10 bases separating them. CDR3 length equals 12 residues. CDR1 is SGDLS and CDR2 is YYNGEE in the germline V gene. For the CDR3, the DNA is TGTGCCAGCAGCCCCATACGCGCTGAAGCTTTCTTT. Translating it yields CASSPIRAEAFF. The full variable domain, its missing parts supplied by reference TRBV9 and TRBJ1-1, is DSGVTQTPKHLITATGQRVTLRCSPRSGDLSVYWYQQSLDQGLQFLIQYYNGEERAKGNILERFSAQQFPDLHSELNLSSLELGDSALYFCASSPIRAEAFFGQGTRLTVV.

The rearrangement links TRBV6-1 to TRBJ1-5; D call uncertain. Germline CDR1 reads MNHNS; CDR2 reads SASEGT. The CDR3 is 14 residues long. The ends were cut back, 3 bases at V and 1 base at J, with 7 bases in the middle. The CDR3 loop reads CASSDRESNQPQHF. Here the CDR3 DNA reads TGTGCCAGCAGTGATAGGGAAAGCAATCAGCCCCAGCATTTT.

The count of this clone is one. The chain couples TRBV7-2 to TRBJ2-7, with D perhaps TRBD2 (6 bases). The V end was cut by 5 bases, the J end by 4 bases, with 21 bases between. Germline CDR1 is SGHTA and CDR2 is FQGNSA. This CDR3 has 16 amino acids. CDR3 sequence (DNA): TGTGCCAGCAGCCCGTGGGGCGGGGCTTCCTCTTACGAGCAGTACTTC. Amino acids: CASSPWGGASSYEQYF. The full variable domain, completed using reference TRBV7-2 and TRBJ2-7, is GAGVSQSPSNKVTEKGKDVELRCDPISGHTALYWYRQSLGQGLEFLIYFQGNSAPDKSGLPSDRFSAERTGGSVSTLTIQRTQQEDSAVYLCASSPWGGASSYEQYFGPGTRLTVT.

CDR3 nucleotides: TGTGCCAGCAGTCGGCCGGGACAGGGATCCGAGCAGTACTTC. This gives the protein CASSRPGQGSEQYF. The chain has TRBV6-2 or TRBV6-3 and TRBJ2-7, with 9 bases that match TRBD1. This CDR3 is 14 amino acids long. The V segment lost 5 bases and the J segment 6 bases; nucleotides outside the gene matches: 8. The germline V gene has CDR1 MNHEY and CDR2 SVGEGT.

CDR3 in amino acids: CASSGTRNTEAFF. CDR3 coding DNA: TGTGCCAGCAGTGGGACAAGGAACACTGAAGCTTTCTTT. V gene TRBV2 combines with J gene TRBJ1-1; TRBD1 might be the D (5 bases). V lost 4 bases, J lost 1 base, and 7 bases lay in between. Germline V lookup: CDR1 SNHLY, CDR2 FYNNEI. The CDR3 is 13 residues long.

The chain has TRBV7-9 and TRBJ1-2; D gene uncertain. V gave up 1 base and J gave up 2 bases, with 17 bases separating them. This CDR3 region has 17 residues. Germline CDR1 SEHNR, CDR2 FQNEAQ (reference sequence). The CDR3 bases are TGTGCCAGCAGCTTAGTTTCGTGGAAGGATACCAACTATGGCTACACCTTC. Residues: CASSLVSWKDTNYGYTF. Combining the CDR3 with reference TRBV7-9 and TRBJ1-2 gives the whole variable domain DTGVSQNPRHKITKRGQNVTFRCDPISEHNRLYWYRQTLGQGPEFLTYFQNEAQLEKSRLLSDRFSAERPKGSFSTLEIQRTEQGDSAMYLCASSLVSWKDTNYGYTFGSGTRLTVV.